Below are 26 T cell receptor beta chains sequenced from a single sample in a study of T cells in Graves' hyperthyroidism and ophthalmopathy. What was amplified from RNA transcripts were TCR beta CDR3 regions. First-round RT-PCR targeting the TCR CDR3 was performed with the HTBI primer set. TCRdb independently ran MiXCR on the multiplex PCR reads; one entry per CDR3 protein. Among roughly 800,000 distinct CDR3 sequences, approximately 40% were seen once, and the ten largest hold 7.5% to 9.5%. The sequenced material came from blood. All receptors derive from a man younger than 35 with Graves' hyperthyroidism.

This rearrangement joins TRBV5-1 to TRBJ1-6; TRBD1 is a possible D gene (5 bases). The length of the CDR3 is 13 residues. Per the germline V gene, CDR1 is SGHRS and CDR2 is YFSETQ. The germline V and J ends were trimmed by 3 bases and 8 bases, with 9 bases remaining between them. This CDR3 is CASSSTADSPLHF. In DNA, the CDR3 is TGCGCCAGCAGCTCGACAGCCGATTCACCCCTCCACTTT.

This clonotype showed up just a few times. V and J are TRBV12-3 or TRBV12-4 and TRBJ2-7; 10 nucleotides match TRBD1. V was clipped by 5 bases and J by 3 bases; unmatched bases: 10. The CDR3 sequence is 16 residues long. DNA for the CDR3: TGTGCCAGCAGTCTTTCCCCGGGACAGGGGAACTACGAGCAGTACTTC. Amino acids: CASSLSPGQGNYEQYF.

The chain uses TRBV2 and TRBJ1-2; TRBD1 is a possible D gene (6 bases). The germline CDR1 and CDR2 sequences are SNHLY and FYNNEI. Trimming removed 6 bases at V and 3 bases at J, with 17 bases between. The CDR3 has 15 amino acids. The DNA for the CDR3 is TGTGCCAGCAGCTCGGTGGGGGCTCTTTACTATGGCTACACCTTC. It specifies CASSSVGALYYGYTF.

Many counts were recorded for this clonotype. V and J are TRBV7-6 and TRBJ2-7, with D hard to call. The CDR3 has 12 amino acids. Germline CDR1 is SGHVS and CDR2 is FNYEAQ. V was clipped by 4 bases and J by 7 bases, with 11 bases between them. The CDR3 protein is CASSSSPGEQYF. For the CDR3, the DNA is TGTGCCAGCAGCTCCTCCCCGGGTGAGCAGTACTTC.

The chain combines TRBV10-3 with TRBJ2-5; D might be TRBD1 (6 bases). The CDR3 contains 14 residues. Between the trimmed V and J ends, which lost 10 bases and 0 bases, there was a span of 15 bases. The V gene's germline CDR1 is ENHRY and CDR2 SYGVKD. DNA for the CDR3: TGTGCCACCGGAGGACAGAGCCACCAAGAGACCCAGTACTTC. It translates to CATGGQSHQETQYF.

In its sample, this clonotype was seen a few times. The V call is TRBV2, the J call TRBJ1-4; TRBD1 might be the D (5 bases). The CDR3 has 13 residues. Trimming left V 6 bases short and J 8 bases short, with 13 bases between. Germline values: CDR1 SNHLY, CDR2 FYNNEI. The DNA of the CDR3 is TGTGCCAGCAGCCAACGGGAGGGGGAAAAACTGTTTTTT. As protein: CASSQREGEKLFF.

The chain uses TRBV6-2 or TRBV6-3 and TRBJ1-1; TRBD1 agrees at 9 bases. Germline-derived CDR1 and CDR2 are MNHEY and SVGEGT. CDR3 length: 14 amino acids. V dropped 8 bases and J dropped 5; count of bases not matched to a gene: 9. The CDR3 nucleotides are TGTGCCAGCGAAGAACAGGGGGCGCGGACTGAAGCTTTCTTT. Its protein is CASEEQGARTEAFF.

In this sample, this clonotype turned up many times. Relative to the germline gene, one junction end is altered; a read error may explain this. This chain joins TRBV7-9 and TRBJ2-7, with D hard to call. CDR3 length: 13 amino acids. Per germline, CDR1 SEHNR and CDR2 FQNEAQ (reference sequence). Here the CDR3 DNA reads TGTGCCAGCAGCGATGGGCCCTCCCACGAGCAGTACTTC. Its translation is CASSDGPSHEQYF.

This clonotype came up a few times. The chain carries TRBV9 and TRBJ1-5; weak D call: TRBD1 (5 bases). CDR1 and CDR2 from the germline V gene are SGDLS and YYNGEE. The CDR3 consists of 15 residues. The germline V and J ends were trimmed by 3 bases and 3 bases, with 13 bases remaining between them. The CDR3, as DNA: TGTGCCAGCAGCGCCAGGGATTCCCTCAATCAGCCCCAGCATTTT. This gives the protein CASSARDSLNQPQHF.

This clonotype was recorded at least ten times. The genes are TRBV10-3 and TRBJ2-2, with 7 nucleotides matching TRBD2. Unmatched junction bases numbered 1, after V lost 9 bases and J lost 3 bases. The CDR3 contains 12 residues. From germline, CDR1 is ENHRY and CDR2 SYGVKD. The CDR3, as DNA: TGTGCCATGGGAGGGGACACCGGGGAGCTGTTTTTT. Its protein is CAMGGDTGELFF.

In the case of this clonotype: This may come from a read error, since a much larger clone is one base off. The gene calls are TRBV29-1 and TRBJ2-7; 10 bases align to TRBD2. CDR3 length equals 14 residues. After removal of 4 bases from V and 3 bases from J, the junction contained 6 bases not matched to a gene. Per the germline V gene, CDR1 is SQVTM and CDR2 is ANQGSEA. The CDR3 region has the DNA TGCAGCGTTGTAGGGGCTAGCGGGAGCTACGAGCAGTACTTC. Protein sequence: CSVVGASGSYEQYF.

The chain couples TRBV19 to TRBJ2-7; D is perhaps TRBD2 (5 bases). This CDR3 region has 15 residues. Trimming cost V 2 bases and J 0 bases, with 11 bases left between them. Germline loops: CDR1 LNHDA, CDR2 SQIVND (reference sequence). CDR3 loop: CASSIPGKDSYEQYF. The CDR3 DNA reads as TGTGCCAGTAGTATACCCGGGAAGGACTCCTACGAGCAGTACTTC.

The chain employs TRBV4-1 and TRBJ1-3, with D possibly matching TRBD1 (6 bases). Germline CDR1 is MGHRA and CDR2 is YSYEKL. Trimming took 1 base from V and 1 from J, leaving 11 bases between them. The CDR3 spans 16 residues. The CDR3 bases are TGCGCCAGCAGCCAAGGATTCACAGGGTCTGGAAACACCATATATTTT. Protein: CASSQGFTGSGNTIYF.

Turning to this clonotype: This likely comes from a read error, as the CDR3 has no conserved phenylalanine or tryptophan at its end. V usage is TRBV7-9 and J usage is TRBJ1-1; D unresolved. The CDR3 length is 12 residues. CDR1 is SEHNR, CDR2 FQNEAQ, per germline (reference sequence). V shed 2 bases and J shed 4 bases, with 5 bases lying between them. DNA for the CDR3: TGTGCCAGCAGCTTACCGGGCACTGAAGCTTTCCTT. Amino acid sequence: CASSLPGTEAFL.

Note on this clonotype: An end of the junction does not agree with germline; a read error may underlie this. V is TRBV7-7 and J is TRBJ2-5, with 9 bases fitting TRBD1. Germline CDR1 reads SSHAT; CDR2 reads FNYEAQ (reference sequence). The CDR3 has 13 amino acids. The CDR3 coding sequence is TGTGCTAGCAGCCCGGACAGGGGAGAGATCCAGTACTTC. This sequence encodes CASSPDRGEIQYF.

The V gene is TRBV7-3, the J gene TRBJ2-5, with a possible D match to TRBD2 (6 bases). The CDR3 is 10 residues long. The ends were cut back, 6 bases at V and 13 bases at J, with 12 bases in the middle. In germline, CDR1 is SGHTA, CDR2 FQGTGA. The CDR3 loop reads CASSPTGLYF. In nucleotides, the CDR3 is TGTGCCAGCAGTCCTACGGGACTGTACTTC.

The V gene is TRBV25-1, the J gene TRBJ1-6; D ambiguous. Trimming removed 4 bases at V and 14 bases at J, with 9 bases between. There are 11 residues in the CDR3. Germline CDR1 reads MGHDK; CDR2 reads SYGVNS. DNA for the CDR3: TGTGCCAGCAGTGGGGCGACGGCCCTCCACTTT. Protein sequence: CASSGATALHF. Full variable domain (missing parts from reference TRBV25-1 and TRBJ1-6): EADIYQTPRYLVIGTGKKITLECSQTMGHDKMYWYQQDPGMELHLIHYSYGVNSTEKGDLSSESTVSRIRTEHFPLTLESARPSHTSQYLCASSGATALHFGNGTRLTVT.

This clonotype was seen at least ten times. CDR3 in DNA: TGTGCCAGCAGGCCGACAATAGGGTCGGCCGGGGAGCTGTTTTTT. Its translation is CASRPTIGSAGELFF. V gene TRBV7-6 combines with J gene TRBJ2-2; no clear D. V lost 6 bases and J lost 6, with 17 bases in between. Germline V CDR1 and CDR2: SGHVS, FNYEAQ. This CDR3 spans 15 amino acids.

This clonotype came up a few times. This chain connects TRBV5-5 to TRBJ1-2; D call uncertain. V lost 2 bases, J lost 2 bases, and 10 bases lay in between. Per germline, CDR1 SGHKS and CDR2 YYEKEE (reference sequence). The CDR3 runs 14 residues. CDR3 DNA: TGTGCCAGCAGCTTCTCGGCCGAGAACTATGGCTACACCTTC. Translating it yields CASSFSAENYGYTF.

In its sample, this clonotype was seen a few times. This chain uses TRBV12-3 or TRBV12-4 with TRBJ1-2; TRBD1 might be the D (5 bases). V lost 5 bases to trimming and J lost 4 bases, with 14 bases between them. The CDR3 is 14 amino acids. This chain's CDR3 is CASSKGVPIYGYTF. The CDR3 nucleotides are TGTGCCAGCAGTAAAGGGGTCCCAATCTATGGCTACACCTTC.

The rearrangement uses TRBV7-9 and TRBJ2-6; no clear D gene. Germline V lookup: CDR1 SEHNR, CDR2 FQNEAQ (reference sequence). The V end lost 8 bases, the J end lost 2 bases, and 7 bases lay between the germline ends. The CDR3 runs to 13 residues. CDR3 region: CASGIPGANVLTF. The CDR3 DNA sequence: TGTGCCAGCGGTATACCTGGGGCCAACGTCCTGACTTTC.

The chain is built from TRBV7-2 and TRBJ2-7; TRBD1 matches at 9 bases. V was clipped by 6 bases and J by 2 bases; unmatched bases: 8. This CDR3 has 15 residues. Looked up from germline, CDR1 is SGHTA and CDR2 is FQGNSA. CDR3 sequence: CASRGGQGSPYEQYF. As DNA, the CDR3 is TGTGCCAGCAGAGGGGGACAGGGAAGCCCCTACGAGCAGTACTTC.

Many counts were recorded for this clonotype. This chain uses TRBV14 with TRBJ1-2, with D hard to call. The CDR3 sequence is 14 residues long. V was trimmed by 0 bases and J by 4 bases, leaving 9 bases between them. From germline, CDR1 is SGHDN and CDR2 FVKESK. The CDR3 coding sequence is TGTGCCAGCAGCCAAGACTGGGGAAGCTATGGCTACACCTTC. This sequence encodes CASSQDWGSYGYTF.

This clonotype has at least ten counts. The chain carries TRBV2 and TRBJ2-7; D is ambiguous. V was shortened by 8 bases and J by 0 bases, with 14 bases between the two germline ends. The CDR3 contains 14 residues. CDR1 is SNHLY and CDR2 is FYNNEI in the germline V gene. In DNA, the CDR3 is TGTGCCAGCTCTTCGGGTTCTAGCTCCTACGAGCAGTACTTC. Protein sequence: CASSSGSSSYEQYF.

The chain carries TRBV20-1 and TRBJ2-2; D uncertain. This CDR3 is built from 11 residues. V gave up 5 bases and J gave up 6 bases, with 7 bases separating them. CDR1 is DFQATT, CDR2 SNEGSKA, per germline (reference sequence). The CDR3 region has the DNA TGCAGTGCTGGGAAGGCCGGGGAGCTGTTTTTT. It yields the protein CSAGKAGELFF.

Ten or more counts support this clonotype. The V and J genes are TRBV12-3 or TRBV12-4 and TRBJ2-7; 8 bases are a match to TRBD1. The CDR3 spans 12 residues. V was pared by 6 bases and J by 7 bases, with 5 bases of the junction left unmatched. The CDR3 nucleotides read TGTGCCAGCAGCCTCAGGGGGCCTGAGCAGTACTTC. Translating it yields CASSLRGPEQYF.